The rows below give T cell receptor beta chains drawn from one sample of a study of CD8 T cells in ankylosing spondylitis. TCRdb redid the calling of the 5' RACE reads with MiXCR, one entry per CDR3 protein. In the table there are some 350,000 distinct CDR3 sequences, over 12% of which are singletons. The sequenced sample was blood, either unsorted or a sorted T cell fraction (not recorded which). These receptors were collected from a male donor with ankylosing spondylitis or in good health (not recorded which). Each CDR3 is given with its conserved first and last residue. The order of the fields is CDR3 DNA, CDR3 protein, J gene, V gene, D gene, clone size. A D gene is named only where the DNA matches it firmly. Only part of the rows carry a size: once, few, many, or a class if the clone is expanded.

TGTGCCAGCAGCTGGACAGGCAACTATGGCTACACCTTC CASSWTGNYGYTF TRBJ1-2 TRBV12-3/TRBV12-4 TRBD1 many
TGTGCCAGCAGCTTGGTAGTTCCAGGAGCGAACACCGGGGAGCTGTTTTTT CASSLVVPGANTGELFF TRBJ2-2 TRBV5-6 - few
TGTGCCAGCAGTTACGGCCACAGGCCTGGTAATGAAAAACTGTTTTTT CASSYGHRPGNEKLFF TRBJ1-4 TRBV9 - many
TGTGCCATCGGGGGGACTAGCGGCAATGAGCAGTTCTTC CAIGGTSGNEQFF TRBJ2-1 TRBV10-3 TRBD2 -
TGCGCCAGCTCTGGGACTAGCGGGGCCCATGAGCAGTTCTTC CASSGTSGAHEQFF TRBJ2-1 TRBV5-1 TRBD2 few
TGTGCCAGCAGCTTGGATAGAAACACCATATATTTT CASSLDRNTIYF TRBJ1-3 TRBV11-2 - -
TGTGCCAGCAGCTCCGACAGGGGGCTGGTTGAAAAACTGTTTTTT CASSSDRGLVEKLFF TRBJ1-4 TRBV2 TRBD1 -
TGTGCCAGCAGACGGGACTCCTTCAATGAGCAGTTCTTC CASRRDSFNEQFF TRBJ2-1 TRBV25-1 - few
TGTGCCAGTAGTACCCGTGACACCTCCTACGAGCAGTACTTC CASSTRDTSYEQYF TRBJ2-7 TRBV19 - few
TGTGCCAGCAGCCCAGACGGGAATAACTATGGCTACACCTTC CASSPDGNNYGYTF TRBJ1-2 TRBV6-1 - few
TGCGCCAGCAGCCAAGGAAGGAGCGGCGTCTCCTACGAGCAGTACTTC CASSQGRSGVSYEQYF TRBJ2-7 TRBV4-1 - -
TGTGCCAGCAGCTTAGCACCCTCAGGGGTGACGCCCTACGAGCAGTACTTC CASSLAPSGVTPYEQYF TRBJ2-7 TRBV7-9 - -
TGCGCCAGCAGCACCGGCGGGGGGGCAGATACGCAGTATTTT CASSTGGGADTQYF TRBJ2-3 TRBV5-1 TRBD2 many
TGTGCCAGCAGCCATCAAGAGGGCAGGGGCCTCTATCAGCCCCAGCATTTT CASSHQEGRGLYQPQHF TRBJ1-5 TRBV6-1 - few
TGTGCCAGCAGCGTAGCCCCAGCGGGGGGCCCCACAGATACGCAGTATTTT CASSVAPAGGPTDTQYF TRBJ2-3 TRBV9 TRBD2 many
TGCGCCAGCAGCTGGAGGGACAGGAACACTGAAGCTTTCTTT CASSWRDRNTEAFF TRBJ1-1 TRBV5-1 TRBD1 few
TGTGCCAGCAGCCCACCCGGACAGGGGGCAAACTATGGCTACACCTTC CASSPPGQGANYGYTF TRBJ1-2 TRBV7-2 TRBD1 -
TGTGCCAGCAGTTTGGGGGACAAATCACAGCCCCAGCATTTT CASSLGDKSQPQHF TRBJ1-5 TRBV12-3/TRBV12-4 - -
TGCGCCAGCAGCCAGATTAGCGGACTAGGCCAAGAGACCCAGTACTTC CASSQISGLGQETQYF TRBJ2-5 TRBV5-1 TRBD2 few
TGCGCCAGCAGCTCCCAGCTCCAGCGGGGGACCGGGGAGCTGTTTTTT CASSSQLQRGTGELFF TRBJ2-2 TRBV5-1 TRBD2 -
TGTGCCAGCAGCCCCCGAGGGGGCGCCTCCTTTGGCTACACCTTC CASSPRGGASFGYTF TRBJ1-2 TRBV7-2 TRBD1 few
TGTGCCAGCAGCTTAGGGGTCCGCACCGGGGAGCTGTTTTTT CASSLGVRTGELFF TRBJ2-2 TRBV7-2 - -
TGTGCCAGCAGTTTATCGGGAGCAACTAATGAAAAACTGTTTTTT CASSLSGATNEKLFF TRBJ1-4 TRBV12-3/TRBV12-4 - many
TGCAGTGCTAAGGAAAGCGGGAGGGCCCTGGAGACCCAGTACTTC CSAKESGRALETQYF TRBJ2-5 TRBV20-1 TRBD2 few
TGTGCCAGCAGCCGCGACAGATCCGGCGGGGAGCTGTTTTTT CASSRDRSGGELFF TRBJ2-2 TRBV7-6 - -
TGCGCCAGCAGCTTGATTGCACAAGCTAATGAAAAACTGTTTTTT CASSLIAQANEKLFF TRBJ1-4 TRBV5-1 - -
TGCAGTGTTTCACAGGGGATTAATGAAAAACTGTTTTTT CSVSQGINEKLFF TRBJ1-4 TRBV20-1 TRBD1 few
TGTGCCAGCAGTTCAGGACAGGGGAGGCAGCCCCAGCATTTT CASSSGQGRQPQHF TRBJ1-5 TRBV28 TRBD1 -
TGTGCCAGCAGCCCCACAGGGTGGTACTATGGCTACACCTTC CASSPTGWYYGYTF TRBJ1-2 TRBV27 - few
TGCGCCAGCAGCCTTACAGGGGCCCCAGTCTACGAGCAGTACTTC CASSLTGAPVYEQYF TRBJ2-7 TRBV5-1 TRBD1 many
TGTGCCAGCAGCTTAGGGGGACTAGCGGACTCCTACAATGAGCAGTTCTTC CASSLGGLADSYNEQFF TRBJ2-1 TRBV11-2 TRBD2 -
TGCAGCGTCTCTCAGGGGGCTGAAGCTTTCTTT CSVSQGAEAFF TRBJ1-1 TRBV29-1 TRBD1 -
TGTGCCAGCAGCCAACCAAGCGGACTGCCAGGGGAGCAGTTCTTC CASSQPSGLPGEQFF TRBJ2-1 TRBV3-1 - -
TGCAGTGCTCGACAGCCTTATGGCTACACCTTC CSARQPYGYTF TRBJ1-2 TRBV20-1 - many
TGTGCCAGCAGCATCGACCGGGACAGGCAAGAGACCCAGTACTTC CASSIDRDRQETQYF TRBJ2-5 TRBV7-2 TRBD1 few
TGTGCCAGCTCGTGGGGGAACAATGAGCAGTTCTTC CASSWGNNEQFF TRBJ2-1 TRBV7-2 - -
TGTGCCAGCAGTTACTCTTCGGGGCTTGGCACCGGGGAGCTGTTTTTT CASSYSSGLGTGELFF TRBJ2-2 TRBV6-5 - -
TGTGCCACCAGCAGAGTAATGGGGAATAACTATGGCTACACCTTC CATSRVMGNNYGYTF TRBJ1-2 TRBV15 - few
TGTGCCAGCAGCCCCGGGGGGAACACCGGGGAGCTGTTTTTT CASSPGGNTGELFF TRBJ2-2 TRBV3-1 - few
TGCGCCAGCAGCCAAGCAGGAACTAGCGGGAGATTTCAGTTCTTC CASSQAGTSGRFQFF TRBJ2-1 TRBV4-1 TRBD2 -
TGTGCCAGCAGCGTAATGGGAATAGAAGCTTTCTTT CASSVMGIEAFF TRBJ1-1 TRBV9 - few
TGCGCCAGCAGCGCGTTACTAGTTGCCAAAAACATTCAGTACTTC CASSALLVAKNIQYF TRBJ2-4 TRBV4-1 - many
TGTGCCAGCAGCGCCGGTGGAGCCCCAGATACGCAGTATTTT CASSAGGAPDTQYF TRBJ2-3 TRBV14 - -
TGTGCCATCAGTGAAGGGCACAAGAACACCGGGGAGCTGTTTTTT CAISEGHKNTGELFF TRBJ2-2 TRBV10-3 - -
TGCAGTGCTAGTGACAGCAATCAGCCCCAGCATTTT CSASDSNQPQHF TRBJ1-5 TRBV20-1 - few
TGTGCCAGCAGCTTTAATGGAGAGACCCAGTACTTC CASSFNGETQYF TRBJ2-5 TRBV5-6 - many
TGCGCCAGCAGCTTTAATAGCCCAACCGGTGAGGGTGAGCAGTTCTTC CASSFNSPTGEGEQFF TRBJ2-1 TRBV5-1 - -
TGCGCCAGCAGCTTGGCAGCTAACACAGATACGCAGTATTTT CASSLAANTDTQYF TRBJ2-3 TRBV5-1 - many
TGCAGCGCCGAACCGGGACAGGGGGACACAGATACGCAGTATTTT CSAEPGQGDTDTQYF TRBJ2-3 TRBV29-1 TRBD1 few
TGTGCCACACACGAAAACAGGGGACCCAACACTGAAGCTTTCTTT CATHENRGPNTEAFF TRBJ1-1 TRBV10-3 TRBD1 few
TGTGCCAGCACCAAAGTCATGTTGACTAGCGGGGGGGAAGAGACCCAGTACTTC CASTKVMLTSGGEETQYF TRBJ2-5 TRBV12-3/TRBV12-4 TRBD2 -
TGTGCCAGCAGTTTCTCCGGGGAGACAGATACGCAGTATTTT CASSFSGETDTQYF TRBJ2-3 TRBV12-3/TRBV12-4 - many
TGTGCCAGCAGTTATTTCGGCAGGGGGGATTGGCAGTACTTC CASSYFGRGDWQYF TRBJ2-7 TRBV2 - many